What follows are 24 T cell receptor beta chains derived from one specimen sequenced in a study of CD8+CD57+ T cells in acquired aplastic anemia. It was patients with CD8+CD57+ cell expansion by flow cytometry who were chosen for sequencing. Genomic DNA acted as the template from which TCR beta VDJ combination and CDR3 sequence profiling were carried out. TCRdb redid the calling of the reads with MiXCR, one entry per CDR3 protein. The sample has about 160,000 distinct CDR3 sequences; around 52% are singletons. The sample consisted of sorted CD4+, CD8+, or CD8+CD57+ T cells (not recorded which) from PBMCs. The receptors stem from a human donor with aplastic anemia.

To note about this clonotype: A junction boundary mismatches the germline segment, possibly from a read error. J is TRBJ1-2 and V is TRBV24-1; 11 bases map to TRBD1. Germline-derived CDR1 and CDR2 are KGHDR and SFDVKD. This CDR3 is 15 amino acids long. CDR3 loop: CASSTRTGGVYGYTF. DNA of the CDR3: TGTGCCAGCAGTACTCGGACAGGGGGCGTCTATGGCTACACCTTC.

As for this clonotype: At one of its ends the junction is not consistent with the germline gene, which may arise from a read error. The chain is built from TRBV10-3 and TRBJ1-3; no firm D call. Germline CDR1 and CDR2: ENHRY and SYGVKD. The CDR3 extends over 15 amino acids. Here the CDR3 reads CAISESSSSGNTVYF. Written as DNA, the CDR3 is TGTGCCATCAGTGAGTCGTCGAGCTCTGGAAACACCGTATATTTT.

V gene TRBV4-3 combines with J gene TRBJ1-1; D perhaps matches TRBD1 (5 bases). The length of the CDR3 is 14 residues. V was clipped by 3 bases and J by 1 base, with 9 bases between them. Germline V gives CDR1 LGHNA, CDR2 YSLEER. CDR3 nucleotide sequence: TGCGCCAGCAGCCAGGCTGGACAGAACACTGAAGCTTTCTTT. Protein sequence: CASSQAGQNTEAFF.

The V gene is TRBV15, the J gene TRBJ2-1; TRBD1 might be the D (6 bases). Germline loops: CDR1 LNHNV, CDR2 YYDKDF (reference sequence). Trimming pared 1 base from V and 4 bases from J, leaving 8 bases between. This CDR3 has 14 residues. The CDR3 sequence is CATSRGTAYNEQFF. The CDR3 DNA sequence: TGTGCCACCAGCAGAGGGACAGCTTACAATGAGCAGTTCTTC.

This clonotype came up many times. The J gene is TRBJ2-5, the V gene TRBV4-2; 11 nucleotides match TRBD2. Germline V lookup: CDR1 LGHNA, CDR2 YNFKEQ. The CDR3 runs 16 residues. After removal of 0 bases from V and 2 bases from J, the junction contained 2 bases not matched to a gene. In DNA form, the CDR3 reads TGTGCCAGCAGCCAAGAGGCTAGCGGGAGGCAAGAGACCCAGTACTTC. This encodes CASSQEASGRQETQYF.

The rearrangement uses TRBV29-1 and TRBJ2-4; D not certain. Per the germline V gene, CDR1 is SQVTM and CDR2 is ANQGSEA. The V and J ends lost 4 bases and 8 bases respectively, with 9 bases between them. The CDR3 has 11 residues. The CDR3 DNA reads TGCAGCGTTGCCGGAGCCGACATTCAGTACTTC. Its translation is CSVAGADIQYF. The full variable domain, completed using reference TRBV29-1 and TRBJ2-4, is SAVISQKPSRDICQRGTSLTIQCQVDSQVTMMFWYRQQPGQSLTLIATANQGSEATYESGFVIDKFPISRPNLTFSTLTVSNMSPEDSSIYLCSVAGADIQYFGAGTRLSVL.

A note on this clonotype: An end of the junction does not agree with germline; a read error may underlie this. This CDR3 reads CASSTHLYEQYF. DNA of the CDR3: TGCGCCAGCAGTACCCACCTTTACGAGCAGTACTTC. The chain combines TRBV25-1 with TRBJ2-7; D is unclear. The CDR3 is 12 residues long. CDR1 is MGHDK and CDR2 is SYGVNS in the germline V gene.

This clonotype was seen just once. The chain has TRBV29-1 and TRBJ2-2; tentatively, D is TRBD1 (6 bases). V lost 7 bases, J lost 6 bases, and 15 bases lay in between. Germline CDR1 is SQVTM and CDR2 is ANQGSEA. CDR3 length: 13 amino acids. The DNA for the CDR3 is TGCAGCGCTAGTACAGGGACCGCCGGGGAGCTGTTTTTT. This encodes CSASTGTAGELFF.

This chain connects TRBV19 to TRBJ2-5; possibly TRBD2 for D (6 bases). The germline V gene has CDR1 LNHDA and CDR2 SQIVND (reference sequence). The V end was cut by 2 bases, the J end by 5 bases, with 12 bases between. This CDR3 has 14 amino acids. The CDR3 reads CASSIWGVGETQYF. CDR3 coding DNA: TGTGCCAGTAGTATATGGGGGGTTGGCGAGACCCAGTACTTC. The full variable domain, with the rest looked up from reference TRBV19 and TRBJ2-5, is DGGITQSPKYLFRKEGQNVTLSCEQNLNHDAMYWYRQDPGQGLRLIYYSQIVNDFQKGDIAEGYSVSREKKESFPLTVTSAQKNPTAFYLCASSIWGVGETQYFGPGTRLLVL.

The chain has TRBV4-2 and TRBJ2-7, with D maybe TRBD2 (5 bases). CDR1 is LGHNA and CDR2 is YNFKEQ in the germline V gene. The CDR3 has 15 residues. V was clipped by 4 bases and J by 2 bases, with 15 bases between them. CDR3 bases: TGTGCCAGCAGCCTCGAGAGGGAGCCCGCCTACGAGCAGTACTTC. Translation: CASSLEREPAYEQYF.

The chain links TRBV14 to TRBJ2-2; perhaps TRBD1 as D (5 bases). In germline, CDR1 is SGHDN, CDR2 FVKESK. The CDR3 length is 12 residues. Trimming shortened V by 1 base and J by 15 bases, and 12 bases separated the two germline ends. The CDR3 DNA sequence: TGTGCCAGCAGCCAAGGGGGCAGCCCGATGTTTTTT. Amino acids: CASSQGGSPMFF.

This clonotype was recorded many times. The CDR3 loop reads CSVEVRAKGTGELFF. CDR3 bases: TGCAGCGTTGAAGTCCGAGCGAAGGGCACCGGGGAGCTGTTTTTT. The V gene is TRBV29-1, the J gene TRBJ2-2, with D unclear. V gave up 1 base and J gave up 4 bases, with 13 bases separating them. The CDR3 length is 15 residues. Germline values: CDR1 SQVTM, CDR2 ANQGSEA.

The sample holds many counts of this clonotype. The V call is TRBV19, the J call TRBJ2-1, with no clear D. CDR1 is LNHDA, CDR2 SQIVND, per germline (reference sequence). V shed 5 bases and J shed 7 bases, with 12 bases lying between them. The CDR3 consists of 13 residues. The CDR3 spells CASSSDAINEQFF. In nucleotides, the CDR3 is TGTGCCAGTAGTTCAGACGCCATAAATGAGCAGTTCTTC.

The CDR3 loop reads CSVEAGTAYGYTF. Here the CDR3 DNA reads TGCAGCGTTGAGGCTGGGACTGCTTATGGCTACACCTTC. V is TRBV29-1 and J is TRBJ1-2, with D possibly TRBD1 on 5 matching bases. The CDR3 runs 13 residues. Trimming pared 3 bases from V and 5 bases from J, leaving 13 bases between. From germline, CDR1 is SQVTM and CDR2 ANQGSEA.

As for this clonotype: A read error may produce the germline difference seen at one junction end. V gene TRBV11-2 combines with J gene TRBJ1-6; D is undetermined. The CDR3 extends over 13 amino acids. CDR1 and CDR2 from the germline V gene are SGHAT and FQNNGV. CDR3 bases: TGTGCCAGCAGCTTAGAGTATAAATCACCCCTCCACTTT. It encodes CASSLEYKSPLHF.

The rearrangement uses TRBV7-8 and TRBJ2-7, with 12 bases identical to TRBD1. CDR1 SGHVS and CDR2 FQNEAQ come from the germline V gene. The J segment lost 4 bases and the V segment lost 5 bases, leaving 9 bases of the junction unmatched. This CDR3 is 16 amino acids long. The CDR3 DNA sequence: TGTGCCAGCAGCCCCACCGGGACAGGGGGCAAGTACGAGCAGTACTTC. Its translation is CASSPTGTGGKYEQYF.

The chain uses TRBV24-1 and TRBJ2-2, with TRBD2 identical over 12 bases. This CDR3 is 19 amino acids long. Germline V gene lookup returns CDR1 KGHDR and CDR2 SFDVKD. V trimming: 1 base; J trimming: 1 base; junction bases outside the gene matches: 6. DNA of the CDR3: TGTGCCACCAGTGATTTCGGACTAGCGGGACCCCAGAACACCGGGGAGCTGTTTTTT. Translated, it gives CATSDFGLAGPQNTGELFF.

A few counts support this clonotype. The chain uses TRBV29-1 and TRBJ2-5; D not resolved. The CDR3 sequence is 10 residues long. Between the trimmed V and J ends, which lost 1 base and 7 bases, there was a span of 4 bases. Germline V gene sequence: CDR1 SQVTM, CDR2 ANQGSEA. This CDR3 reads CSVEVATQYF. The CDR3 DNA follows: TGCAGCGTTGAAGTGGCGACCCAGTACTTC.

This rearrangement joins TRBV2 to TRBJ1-4; no firm D call. V was shortened by 7 bases and J by 6 bases, with 6 bases between the two germline ends. Germline-derived CDR1 and CDR2 are SNHLY and FYNNEI. The CDR3 spans 11 residues. The CDR3 sequence: CASKPDEKLFF. For the CDR3, the DNA is TGTGCCAGCAAACCCGATGAAAAACTGTTTTTT.

This clonotype was counted ten times or more. The chain carries TRBV4-3 and TRBJ2-7; 8 bases are shared with TRBD1. The V gene's germline CDR1 is LGHNA and CDR2 YSLEER. V lost 4 bases, J lost 3 bases, and 2 bases stayed unmatched. The CDR3 covers 13 residues. The CDR3 coding sequence is TGCGCCAGCAGCCTGGACAGGGACTACGAGCAGTACTTC. It is translated as CASSLDRDYEQYF.

This clonotype appeared many times. The chain couples TRBV11-2 to TRBJ1-1, with D possibly TRBD1 on 5 matching bases. The CDR3 extends over 14 amino acids. V dropped 5 bases and J dropped 0 bases, with 10 bases sitting between them. Germline V gene sequence: CDR1 SGHAT, CDR2 FQNNGV. CDR3 in amino acids: CASSPGLLNTEAFF. The CDR3 nucleotides are TGTGCCAGCAGCCCGGGACTGCTGAACACTGAAGCTTTCTTT. Using reference TRBV11-2 and TRBJ1-1 for the parts outside the CDR3, the full variable domain is EAGVAQSPRYKIIEKRQSVAFWCNPISGHATLYWYQQILGQGPKLLIQFQNNGVVDDSQLPKDRFSAERLKGVDSTLKIQPAKLEDSAVYLCASSPGLLNTEAFFGQGTRLTVV.

The table lists this clonotype with a count of one. The chain's CDR3 is CASMGYRRPYGYTF. The CDR3 bases are TGCGCCAGCATGGGTTACCGGAGACCCTATGGCTACACCTTC. V gene TRBV10-2 combines with J gene TRBJ1-2; D is ambiguous. This CDR3 has 14 amino acids. V dropped 7 bases and J dropped 4 bases, with 16 bases sitting between them. The germline V gene has CDR1 WSHSY and CDR2 SAAADI.

This clonotype was seen many times. The chain joins TRBV20-1 to TRBJ2-3; 13 positions match TRBD2. CDR3 length: 18 residues. V lost 0 bases to trimming and J lost 7 bases; unmatched junction nucleotides: 13. Germline values: CDR1 DFQATT, CDR2 SNEGSKA (reference sequence). CDR3 sequence (DNA): TGCAGTGCTAGAGATCCCTTTTCACTAGCGGGAGGGGGTAATACGCAGTATTTT. Its translation is CSARDPFSLAGGGNTQYF.

This chain links TRBV19 with TRBJ1-1; tentative D call: TRBD1 (5 bases). This CDR3 region has 14 residues. Germline-derived CDR1 and CDR2 are LNHDA and SQIVND (reference sequence). Trimming took off 3 bases at V and 0 bases at J, with 8 bases between the two ends. CDR3 bases: TGTGCCAGTAGTATGTGGGACTTGAACACTGAAGCTTTCTTT. Amino acid sequence: CASSMWDLNTEAFF.